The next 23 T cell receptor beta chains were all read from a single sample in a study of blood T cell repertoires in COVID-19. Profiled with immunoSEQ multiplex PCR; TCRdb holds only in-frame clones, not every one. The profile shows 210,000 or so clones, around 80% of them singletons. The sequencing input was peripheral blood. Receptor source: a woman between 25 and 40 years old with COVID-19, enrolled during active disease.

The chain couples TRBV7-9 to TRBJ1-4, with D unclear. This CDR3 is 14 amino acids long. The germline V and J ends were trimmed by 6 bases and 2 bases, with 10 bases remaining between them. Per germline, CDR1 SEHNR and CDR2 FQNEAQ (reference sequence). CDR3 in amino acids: CASSRVGTNEKLFF. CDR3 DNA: TGTGCCAGCAGTCGGGTTGGGACTAATGAAAAACTGTTTTTT.

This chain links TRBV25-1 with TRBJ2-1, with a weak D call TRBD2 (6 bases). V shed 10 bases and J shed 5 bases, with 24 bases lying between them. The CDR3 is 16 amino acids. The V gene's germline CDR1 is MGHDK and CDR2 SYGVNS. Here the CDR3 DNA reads TGTGCCACCAGGCGGGTGGACCATACGGGGGACAATGAGCAGTTCTTC. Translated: CATRRVDHTGDNEQFF.

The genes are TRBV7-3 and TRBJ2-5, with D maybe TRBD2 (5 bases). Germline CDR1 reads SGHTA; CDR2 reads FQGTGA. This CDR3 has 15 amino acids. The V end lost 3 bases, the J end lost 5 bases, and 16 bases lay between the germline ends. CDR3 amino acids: CASSFQSGSGETQYF. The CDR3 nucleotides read TGTGCCAGCAGCTTCCAGAGCGGTTCAGGCGAGACCCAGTACTTC.

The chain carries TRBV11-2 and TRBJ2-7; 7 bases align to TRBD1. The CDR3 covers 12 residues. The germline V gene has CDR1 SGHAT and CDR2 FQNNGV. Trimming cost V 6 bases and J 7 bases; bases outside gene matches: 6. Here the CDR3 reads CASSPTGREQYF. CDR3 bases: TGTGCCAGCAGTCCGACAGGGCGGGAGCAGTACTTC.

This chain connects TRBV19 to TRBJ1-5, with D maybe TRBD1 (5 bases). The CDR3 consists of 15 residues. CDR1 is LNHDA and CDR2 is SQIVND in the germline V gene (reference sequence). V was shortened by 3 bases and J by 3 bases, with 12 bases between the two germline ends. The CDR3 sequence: CASSILGEDNQPQHF. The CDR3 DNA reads TGTGCCAGTAGTATTTTAGGGGAGGACAATCAGCCCCAGCATTTT.

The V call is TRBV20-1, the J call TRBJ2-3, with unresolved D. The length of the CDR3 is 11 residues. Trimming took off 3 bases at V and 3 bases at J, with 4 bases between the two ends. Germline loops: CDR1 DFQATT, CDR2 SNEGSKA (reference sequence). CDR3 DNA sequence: TGCAGTGCTAGCCTGACAGATACGCAGTATTTT. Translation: CSASLTDTQYF.

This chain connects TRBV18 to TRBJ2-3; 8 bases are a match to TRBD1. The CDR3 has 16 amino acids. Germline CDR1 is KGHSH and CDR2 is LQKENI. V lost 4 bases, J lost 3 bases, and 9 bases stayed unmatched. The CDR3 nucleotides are TGTGCCAGCTCACTAACGACCCAGGGGGCTACAGATACGCAGTATTTT. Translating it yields CASSLTTQGATDTQYF.

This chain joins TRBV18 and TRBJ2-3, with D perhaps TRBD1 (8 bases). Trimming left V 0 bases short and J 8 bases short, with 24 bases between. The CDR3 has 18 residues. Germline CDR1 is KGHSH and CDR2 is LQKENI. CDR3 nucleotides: TGTGCCAGCTCACCACCGCAGTTCGGGGGGACAGGACGAACTACGCAGTATTTT. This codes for CASSPPQFGGTGRTTQYF.

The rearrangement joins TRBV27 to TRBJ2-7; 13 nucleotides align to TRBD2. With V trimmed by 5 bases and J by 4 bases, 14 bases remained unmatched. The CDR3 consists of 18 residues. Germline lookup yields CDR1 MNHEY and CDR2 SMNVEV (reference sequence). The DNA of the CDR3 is TGTGCCAGCAGTCCCCGACTAGCGGGGGGTCTCCCCGGATACGAGCAGTACTTC. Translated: CASSPRLAGGLPGYEQYF.

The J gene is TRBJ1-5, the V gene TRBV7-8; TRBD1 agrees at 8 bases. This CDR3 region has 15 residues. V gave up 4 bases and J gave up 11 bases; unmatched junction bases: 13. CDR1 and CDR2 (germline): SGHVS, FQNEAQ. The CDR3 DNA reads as TGTGCCAGCAGCTCCGAGACAGGGGCCGTTTGGGCCCAGCATTTT. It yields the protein CASSSETGAVWAQHF. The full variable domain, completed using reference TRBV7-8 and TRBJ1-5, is GAGVSQSPRYKVAKRGQDVALRCDPISGHVSLFWYQQALGQGPEFLTYFQNEAQLDKSGLPSDRFFAERPEGSVSTLKIQRTQQEDSAVYLCASSSETGAVWAQHFGDGTRLSIL.

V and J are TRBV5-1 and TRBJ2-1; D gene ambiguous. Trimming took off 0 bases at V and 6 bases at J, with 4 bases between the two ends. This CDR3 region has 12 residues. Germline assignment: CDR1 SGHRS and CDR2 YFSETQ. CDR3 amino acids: CASSLEANEQFF. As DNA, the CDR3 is TGCGCCAGCAGCTTGGAAGCCAATGAGCAGTTCTTC. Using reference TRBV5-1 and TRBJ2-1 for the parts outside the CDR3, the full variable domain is KAGVTQTPRYLIKTRGQQVTLSCSPISGHRSVSWYQQTPGQGLQFLFEYFSETQRNKGNFPGRFSGRQFSNSRSEMNVSTLELGDSALYLCASSLEANEQFFGPGTRLTVL.

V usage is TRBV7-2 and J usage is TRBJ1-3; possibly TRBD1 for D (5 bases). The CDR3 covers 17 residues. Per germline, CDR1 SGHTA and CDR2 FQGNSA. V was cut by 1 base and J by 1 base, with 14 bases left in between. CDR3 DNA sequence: TGTGCCAGCAGCTTAGGTAAGGGGTATAGTTCTGGAAACACCATATATTTT. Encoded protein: CASSLGKGYSSGNTIYF.

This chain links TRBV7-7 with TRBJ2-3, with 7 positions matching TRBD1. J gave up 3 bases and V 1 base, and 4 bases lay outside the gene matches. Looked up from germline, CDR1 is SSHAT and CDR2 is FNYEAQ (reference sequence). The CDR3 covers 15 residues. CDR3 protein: CASSLGDRVTDTQYF. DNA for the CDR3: TGTGCCAGCAGCTTAGGCGACAGGGTTACAGATACGCAGTATTTT.

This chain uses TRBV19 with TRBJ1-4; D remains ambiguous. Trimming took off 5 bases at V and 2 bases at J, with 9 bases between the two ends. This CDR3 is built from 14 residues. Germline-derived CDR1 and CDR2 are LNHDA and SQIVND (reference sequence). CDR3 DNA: TGTGCCAGTAGTGTGACACCTACTAATGAAAAACTGTTTTTT. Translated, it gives CASSVTPTNEKLFF.

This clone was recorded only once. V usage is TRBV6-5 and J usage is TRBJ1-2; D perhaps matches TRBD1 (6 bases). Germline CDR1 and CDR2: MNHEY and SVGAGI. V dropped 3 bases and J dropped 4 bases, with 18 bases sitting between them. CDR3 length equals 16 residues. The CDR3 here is CASSYRETGSSYGYTF. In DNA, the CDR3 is TGTGCCAGCAGTTATCGAGAAACAGGGTCTTCCTATGGCTACACCTTC.

The CDR3 here is CASRDIISNQPQHF. Here the CDR3 DNA reads TGTGCCAGCAGGGACATCATTAGCAATCAGCCCCAGCATTTT. The chain has TRBV2 and TRBJ1-5; D may be TRBD1 (5 bases). Germline V lookup: CDR1 SNHLY, CDR2 FYNNEI. This CDR3 has 14 residues. V dropped 6 bases and J dropped 0 bases, with 9 bases sitting between them. Supplemented by reference TRBV2 and TRBJ1-5, the full variable domain reads EPEVTQTPSHQVTQMGQEVILRCVPISNHLYFYWYRQILGQKVEFLVSFYNNEISEKSEIFDDQFSVERPDGSNFTLKIRSTKLEDSAMYFCASRDIISNQPQHFGDGTRLSIL.

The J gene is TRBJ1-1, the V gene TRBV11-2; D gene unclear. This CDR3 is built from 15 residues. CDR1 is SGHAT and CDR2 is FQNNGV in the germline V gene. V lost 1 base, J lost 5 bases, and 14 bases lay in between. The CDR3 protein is CASSLVVGGETEAFF. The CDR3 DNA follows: TGTGCCAGCAGCTTAGTTGTCGGAGGAGAGACTGAAGCTTTCTTT.

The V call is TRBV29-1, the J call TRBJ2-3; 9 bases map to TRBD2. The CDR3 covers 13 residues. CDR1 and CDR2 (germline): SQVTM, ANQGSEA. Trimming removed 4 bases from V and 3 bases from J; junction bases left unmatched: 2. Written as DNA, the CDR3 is TGCAGCGTTGTTACTAGCGGGACAGATACGCAGTATTTT. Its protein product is CSVVTSGTDTQYF.

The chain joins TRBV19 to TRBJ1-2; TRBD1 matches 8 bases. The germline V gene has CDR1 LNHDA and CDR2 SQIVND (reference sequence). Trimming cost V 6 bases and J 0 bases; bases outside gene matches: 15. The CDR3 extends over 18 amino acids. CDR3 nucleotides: TGTGCCAGTAGAGAACAGGGGGACCGGGCTCTCTCTAACTATGGCTACACCTTC. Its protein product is CASREQGDRALSNYGYTF.

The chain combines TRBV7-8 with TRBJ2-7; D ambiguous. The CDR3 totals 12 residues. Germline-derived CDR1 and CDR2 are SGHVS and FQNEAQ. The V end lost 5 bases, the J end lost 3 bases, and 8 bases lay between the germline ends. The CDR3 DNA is TGTGCCAGCAGCCCCGGTGGCTACGAGCAGTACTTC. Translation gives CASSPGGYEQYF.

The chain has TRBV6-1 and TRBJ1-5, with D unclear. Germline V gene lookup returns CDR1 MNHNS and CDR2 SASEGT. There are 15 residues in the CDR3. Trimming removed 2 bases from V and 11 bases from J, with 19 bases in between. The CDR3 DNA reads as TGTGCCAGCAGTGAACTCGAAACGGCCAGAGAGGCCCAGCATTTT. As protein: CASSELETAREAQHF.

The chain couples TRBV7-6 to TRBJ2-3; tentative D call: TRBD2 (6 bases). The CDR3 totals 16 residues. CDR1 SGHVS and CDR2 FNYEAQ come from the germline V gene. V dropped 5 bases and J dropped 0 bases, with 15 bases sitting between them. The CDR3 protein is CASSPRTGGSTDTQYF. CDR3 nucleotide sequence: TGTGCCAGCAGCCCCCGCACCGGGGGAAGCACAGATACGCAGTATTTT. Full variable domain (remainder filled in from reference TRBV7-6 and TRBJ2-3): GAGVSQSPRYKVTKRGQDVALRCDPISGHVSLYWYRQALGQGPEFLTYFNYEAQQDKSGLPNDRFSAERPEGSISTLTIQRTEQRDSAMYRCASSPRTGGSTDTQYFGPGTRLTVL.

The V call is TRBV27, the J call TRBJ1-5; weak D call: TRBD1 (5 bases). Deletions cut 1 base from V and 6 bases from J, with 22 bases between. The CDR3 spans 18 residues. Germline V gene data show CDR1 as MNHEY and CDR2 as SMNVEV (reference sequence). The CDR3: CASSLWGGAVGIGQPQHF. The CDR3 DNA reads TGTGCCAGCAGTTTATGGGGGGGAGCTGTCGGGATCGGTCAGCCCCAGCATTTT.